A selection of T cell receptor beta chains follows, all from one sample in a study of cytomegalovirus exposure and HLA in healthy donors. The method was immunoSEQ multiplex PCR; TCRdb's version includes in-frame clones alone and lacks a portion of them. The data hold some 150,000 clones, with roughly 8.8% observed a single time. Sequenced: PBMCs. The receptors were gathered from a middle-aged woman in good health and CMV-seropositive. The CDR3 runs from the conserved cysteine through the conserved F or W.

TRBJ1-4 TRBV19 CASKTGGTNEKLFF
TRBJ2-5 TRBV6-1 CASPPSGGRRETQYF
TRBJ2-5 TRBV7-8 CASSLGVAGVQGAQYF
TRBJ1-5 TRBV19 CASSIQGVSNQPQHF
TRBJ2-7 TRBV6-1 CASEGGSGAYEQYF
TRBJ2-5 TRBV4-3 CASSLQRGETQYF
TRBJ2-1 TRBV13 CASSYLVDEQFF
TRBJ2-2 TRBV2 CASSEVAGDTGELFF
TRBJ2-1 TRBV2 CASSQLAGEYNEQFF
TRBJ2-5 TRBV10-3 CAIRDPDRGRQETQYF
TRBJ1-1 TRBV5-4 CASSSPVRTEAFF
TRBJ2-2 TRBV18 CASSPEGAGELFF
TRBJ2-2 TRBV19 CASSLKTKNTGELFF
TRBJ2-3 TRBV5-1 CASSLGTSGGGDTQYF
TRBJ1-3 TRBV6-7 CASSYSDESSGNTIYF
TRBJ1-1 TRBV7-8 CASSVTGGREAFF
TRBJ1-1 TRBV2 CASSDQGGEYTEAFF
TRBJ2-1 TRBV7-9 CASSQTSGVQFF
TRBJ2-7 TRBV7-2 CASSLWGGPPYEQYF
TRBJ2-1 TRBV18 CASSPSTGNEQFF
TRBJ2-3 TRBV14 CASSQPLAGRTDTQYF
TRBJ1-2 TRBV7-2 CASSPTTGAGYTF
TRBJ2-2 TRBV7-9 CASSLTGLTGELFF
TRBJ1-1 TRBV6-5 CASGTWGVGDTEAFF
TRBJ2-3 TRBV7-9 CASSSGQGWYF
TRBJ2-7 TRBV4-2 CASSQEGGQGKAYEQYF
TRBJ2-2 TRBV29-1 CSVVSGGTNTGELFF
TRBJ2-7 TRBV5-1 CASSPVTGSHEQYF
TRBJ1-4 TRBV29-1 CSVGGQGNEKLFF
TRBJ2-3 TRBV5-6 CASSPGSRGDTQYF
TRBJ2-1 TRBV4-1 CASSQGLAGGNEQFF
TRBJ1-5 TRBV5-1 CASSSTGDGQPQHF
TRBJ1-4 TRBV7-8 CASSSSGALTNEKLFF
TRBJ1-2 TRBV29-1 CSVGGTLYGYTF
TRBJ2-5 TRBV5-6 CASSLLRGLAGFQETQYF
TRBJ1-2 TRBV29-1 CSVLAELTGYTF
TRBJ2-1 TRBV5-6 CASSLGGTQYNEQFF
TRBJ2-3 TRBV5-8 CASSSGRADTQYF
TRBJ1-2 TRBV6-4 CASSDKLREDYFYGYTF
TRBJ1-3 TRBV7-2 CASSLGTGGNTIYF
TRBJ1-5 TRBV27 CASSSNGQPQHF
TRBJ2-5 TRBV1 CTSSQDDRAGKTQYF
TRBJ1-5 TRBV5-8 CASSLAGYSNQPQHF
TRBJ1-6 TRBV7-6 CASSELNGDSPLHF
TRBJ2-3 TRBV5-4 CASSWTSGAGDTQYF
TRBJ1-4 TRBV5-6 CASSLRTGYNEKLFF
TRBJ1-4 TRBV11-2 CASSLGTRGYEKLFF
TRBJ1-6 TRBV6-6 CASSYAGQGGGSPLHF
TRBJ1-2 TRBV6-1 CASSTGTGSNYGYTF
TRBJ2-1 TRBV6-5 CATLAGGRNEQFF
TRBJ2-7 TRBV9 CASSVSSGRAGGSYEQYF
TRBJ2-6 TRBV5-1 CASSFGTVPGSGANVLTF
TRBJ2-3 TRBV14 CASSQTGQSTDTQYF
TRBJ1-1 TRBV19 CASPPGGTGGSEGTEAFF
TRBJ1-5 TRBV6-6 CASSYGDRYQPQHF
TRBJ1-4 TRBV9 CASSAGQGGLEKLFF
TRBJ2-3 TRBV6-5 CASSPGGIGTDTQYF
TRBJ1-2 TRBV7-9 CASSLAVLGRTENYGYTF